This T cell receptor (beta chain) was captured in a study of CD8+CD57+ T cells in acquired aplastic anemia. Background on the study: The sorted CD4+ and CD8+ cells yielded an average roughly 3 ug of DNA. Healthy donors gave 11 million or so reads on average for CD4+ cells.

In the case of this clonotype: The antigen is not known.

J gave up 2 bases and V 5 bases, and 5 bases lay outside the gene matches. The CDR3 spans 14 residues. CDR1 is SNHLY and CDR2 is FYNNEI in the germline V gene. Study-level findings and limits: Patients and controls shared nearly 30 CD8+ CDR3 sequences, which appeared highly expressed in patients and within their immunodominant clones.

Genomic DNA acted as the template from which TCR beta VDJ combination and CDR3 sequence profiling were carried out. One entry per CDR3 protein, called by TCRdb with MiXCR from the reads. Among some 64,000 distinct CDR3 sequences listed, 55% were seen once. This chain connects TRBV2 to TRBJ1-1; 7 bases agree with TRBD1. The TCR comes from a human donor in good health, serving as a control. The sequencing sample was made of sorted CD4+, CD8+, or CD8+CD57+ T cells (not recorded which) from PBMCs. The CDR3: CASSYRQGNTEAFF. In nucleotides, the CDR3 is TGTGCCAGCAGTTATAGACAGGGTAACACTGAAGCTTTCTTT.